The T cell receptor (beta chain) under discussion was sequenced for a study of blood T cell repertoires in COVID-19. CDR3 length: 14 residues. Per germline, CDR1 MNHNY and CDR2 SVGAGI (reference sequence). The V gene lost 6 bases and the J gene lost 3 bases, with 15 bases spanning the gap. Authors' processing steps: Estimation of nucleated cell counts relied on the amplification of reference gene primers. The method was immunoSEQ multiplex PCR; TCRdb's version includes in-frame clones alone and lacks a portion of them. V, J and clone size reflect that table, while D and trimming were determined from the DNA. The sample consists of 260,000 or so clones, roughly 81% of them appearing once. This clone was picked up a small number of times.

J is TRBJ2-7 and V is TRBV6-6; D might be TRBD1 (6 bases). Input material: peripheral blood. The sequence was collected from a woman older than 75 with COVID-19, enrolled during active disease. The CDR3 sequence is CASSRGRRDYEQYF. CDR3 bases: TGTGCCAGCAGCAGGGGACGCAGGGACTACGAGCAGTACTTC.